The T cell receptor beta chain described here comes from a study of T cell repertoires and HLA-DP antigens. A remark on this clone: Its specificity is not known.

Clones were read by immunoSEQ multiplex PCR, and TCRdb kept only the in-frame ones, dropping some. The sample records around 90,000 clones, around nine tenths being singletons. The sequencing sample was made of CD4+ T cells from PBMCs. The clonotype comes from a man aged 45 to 65 in good health and CMV-seronegative.

The CDR3 nucleotides read TGTGCCAGCAGTGAATGGCACGAGCAGTACTTC. This gives the protein CASSEWHEQYF. This chain connects TRBV2 to TRBJ2-7; no firm D call. The CDR3 extends over 11 amino acids. The germline gives CDR1 SNHLY, CDR2 FYNNEI. Trimming removed 2 bases from V and 5 bases from J, with 4 bases in between.